This is a list of T cell receptor beta chains from one sample in a study of blood T cell repertoires in COVID-19. Produced via immunoSEQ multiplex PCR; TCRdb's table is partial and in-frame only. The data contain a few hundred thousand clones, 70% to 90% of them seen just once; the ten biggest clones take up just over 8%. The material sequenced was PBMCs or T cells enriched from blood (not recorded which). The receptors stem from a woman aged 55 to 70 who had recovered from COVID-19. The CDR3 runs from the conserved cysteine through the conserved F or W. Each record gives: CDR3 protein, CDR3 DNA, V gene, D gene, J gene, clone size. D genes are given only for firm matches. Part of the rows lack a size; the others show once, few, many or a class for expanded clones.

CATAGTVGNTIYF TGTGCCACCGCCGGGACAGTTGGAAACACCATATATTTT TRBV10-3 TRBD1 TRBJ1-3 -
CASSQGTGGSYNSPLHF TGTGCCAGCAGTCAGGGGACAGGGGGCTCCTATAATTCACCCCTCCACTTT TRBV2 TRBD1 TRBJ1-6 few
CASGLSTGTGYEAFF TGTGCTAGTGGTTTGAGCACCGGGACAGGATATGAAGCTTTCTTT TRBV12-5 TRBD1 TRBJ1-1 -
CASGLTGSGNTIYF TGTGCTAGTGGTCTGACAGGCTCTGGAAACACCATATATTTT TRBV12-5 - TRBJ1-3 once
CATSRSEFLGYTF TGTGCCACCAGCAGGTCAGAATTCTTAGGCTACACCTTC TRBV15 - TRBJ1-2 -
CASSLMMIETANNSPLHF TGTGCCAGCAGTTTGATGATGATAGAGACAGCTAATAATTCACCCCTCCACTTT TRBV27 - TRBJ1-6 -
CASSLSGKTHEQYF TGTGCCAGCAGCTTATCGGGGAAAACCCACGAGCAGTACTTC TRBV7-9 - TRBJ2-7 -
CASSEGPGQGAHGYTF TGTGCCAGTAGTGAGGGCCCGGGACAGGGGGCTCACGGCTACACCTTC TRBV19 TRBD1 TRBJ1-2 -
CASGRDWGGGNTIYF TGTGCCAGCGGACGGGACTGGGGTGGAGGAAACACCATATATTTT TRBV6-5 - TRBJ1-3 -
CASSYDRGYQPQHF TGTGCCAGCAGTTACGACAGGGGTTATCAGCCCCAGCATTTT TRBV6-5 TRBD1 TRBJ1-5 once
CASSMGQGGGYTF TGTGCCAGCAGCATGGGACAGGGAGGCGGCTACACCTTC TRBV5-6 TRBD1 TRBJ1-2 -
CASSGPRTENLMNTEAFF TGTGCCAGCAGCGGACCCCGGACAGAGAACTTAATGAACACTGAAGCTTTCTTT TRBV7-9 - TRBJ1-1 -
CASQGQIYQETQYF TGCGCCAGCCAAGGACAGATTTACCAAGAGACCCAGTACTTC TRBV10-2 - TRBJ2-5 -
CASSLNGGSNQPQHF TGTGCCAGCAGCCTAAATGGGGGCTCAAATCAGCCCCAGCATTTT TRBV7-9 - TRBJ1-5 -
CASSPTRTSGETQYF TGTGCCAGCAGCCCAACCCGGACTAGCGGAGAGACCCAGTACTTC TRBV3-1/TRBV3-2 TRBD2 TRBJ2-5 -
CASRPGTSGGGGELFF TGTGCCAGCAGACCCGGGACTAGCGGGGGAGGTGGGGAGCTGTTTTTT TRBV5-4 TRBD2 TRBJ2-2 -
CASSQNPGQNYGYTF TGCGCCAGCAGCCAAAACCCGGGACAGAACTATGGCTACACCTTC TRBV4-1 TRBD1 TRBJ1-2 -
CASSGATPSQAGGLDTQYF TGCGCCAGCAGCGGGGCCACCCCGAGCCAAGCGGGGGGGCTAGATACGCAGTATTTT TRBV4-1 TRBD2 TRBJ2-3 -
CASSGPREPYNEQFF TGTGCCAGCAGCGGACCCCGGGAGCCCTACAATGAGCAGTTCTTC TRBV5-6 - TRBJ2-1 -
CSVTTGGGTEAFF TGCAGCGTTACCACAGGGGGAGGGACTGAAGCTTTCTTT TRBV29-1 TRBD1 TRBJ1-1 -
CASSKRVTTGELFF TGCGCCAGCAGTAAGAGGGTTACCACAGGGGAGCTGTTTTTT TRBV10-2 - TRBJ2-2 -
CASSIDLGQTREAFF TGTGCCAGTAGTATAGACCTTGGACAAACCCGGGAGGCTTTCTTT TRBV19 - TRBJ1-1 -
CASSGQGAYNSPLHF TGTGCCAGCAGTGGACAGGGGGCGTATAATTCACCCCTCCACTTT TRBV2 TRBD1 TRBJ1-6 -
CASRGAGAIYGYTF TGTGCCAGTAGGGGGGCAGGCGCTATCTATGGCTACACCTTC TRBV19 - TRBJ1-2 -
CASSLVSDTQYF TGTGCCAGCAGCTTAGTTTCGGATACGCAGTATTTT TRBV7-8 - TRBJ2-3 -
CASSRGGGGEAFF TGTGCCAGCAGTCGCGGCGGGGGCGGTGAAGCTTTCTTT TRBV27 - TRBJ1-1 -
CASRGDLNTGELFF TGTGCCAGCAGAGGGGACTTGAACACCGGGGAGCTGTTTTTT TRBV9 - TRBJ2-2 -
CASRVQGSNQPQHF TGTGCCAGCAGGGTACAGGGCTCCAATCAGCCCCAGCATTTT TRBV2 - TRBJ1-5 -
CASSLGPKADSPLHF TGTGCCAGCAGCTTGGGACCTAAAGCGGATTCACCCCTCCACTTT TRBV5-4 - TRBJ1-6 -
CAWRGGGGGYGYTF TGTGCCTGGAGGGGCGGCGGGGGAGGCTATGGCTACACCTTC TRBV30 - TRBJ1-2 -
CASSFGARGQETQYF TGTGCCAGCAGTTTCGGGGCCAGGGGGCAAGAGACCCAGTACTTC TRBV27 TRBD1 TRBJ2-5 -
CASSSLKGPRETQYF TGTGCCAGCAGCTCACTCAAGGGGCCGAGGGAGACCCAGTACTTC TRBV3-1/TRBV3-2 - TRBJ2-5 few
CASGPPGRGTEAFF TGTGCCAGCGGTCCACCGGGGAGGGGGACTGAAGCTTTCTTT TRBV2 - TRBJ1-1 -
CASSFLTGFAYEQYF TGTGCCAGCAGCTTCCTGACAGGGTTTGCCTACGAGCAGTACTTC TRBV11-3 TRBD1 TRBJ2-7 -
CASSLGRGPTNEKLFF TGTGCCAGCAGCTTAGGCAGGGGGCCAACTAATGAAAAACTGTTTTTT TRBV11-2 TRBD1 TRBJ1-4 -
CAWSVQGANTIYF TGTGCCTGGAGTGTACAGGGGGCAAACACCATATATTTT TRBV30 TRBD1 TRBJ1-3 -
CASSDRGLTNTEAFF TGTGCCAGCAGTGACAGGGGGCTGACGAACACTGAAGCTTTCTTT TRBV2 TRBD1 TRBJ1-1 few
CASMLAGTGVYEQYF TGTGCCAGCATGCTCGCCGGGACAGGGGTGTACGAGCAGTACTTC TRBV14 TRBD1 TRBJ2-7 -
CASSVGSGSDTQYF TGTGCCAGCAGCGTAGGAAGCGGGTCAGATACGCAGTATTTT TRBV9 - TRBJ2-3 -
CASSLNLGRLLRDTQYF TGTGCCAGCAGCTTAAACCTAGGAAGACTTCTGAGGGATACGCAGTATTTT TRBV11-2 - TRBJ2-3 -
CASSPAVNQPQHF TGTGCCAGCTCACCAGCAGTCAATCAGCCCCAGCATTTT TRBV18 - TRBJ1-5 -
CASKFQGAGYGYTF TGTGCCAGCAAGTTTCAGGGGGCGGGGTATGGCTACACCTTC TRBV6-4 TRBD1 TRBJ1-2 -
CASSQVLIWQGYGYTF TGCGCCAGCAGCCAAGTTCTAATATGGCAGGGCTATGGCTACACCTTC TRBV4-1 - TRBJ1-2 -
CASSLTDYNEQFF TGCGCCAGCAGCTTGACAGACTACAATGAGCAGTTCTTC TRBV5-1 - TRBJ2-1 -
CASTQARRTDTQYF TGTGCCAGCACACAGGCCAGAAGGACAGATACGCAGTATTTT TRBV7-2 - TRBJ2-3 -
CASSRRQGLPTEAFF TGTGCCAGCAGCCGCCGACAGGGTCTGCCCACTGAAGCTTTCTTT TRBV4-2 TRBD1 TRBJ1-1 -
CASSLGAARGKNIQYF TGTGCCAGCAGCCTAGGAGCGGCCAGGGGAAAAAACATTCAGTACTTC TRBV11-2 - TRBJ2-4 -
CASSWTSGVGELFF TGTGCCAGCAGCTGGACTAGCGGGGTCGGGGAGCTGTTTTTT TRBV6-5 TRBD2 TRBJ2-2 -
CASARQGGTDTQYF TGTGCCAGCGCTAGACAGGGTGGGACAGATACGCAGTATTTT TRBV6-5 TRBD1 TRBJ2-3 few
CASSITGLQDGYTF TGTGCCAGCAGTATAACAGGCCTACAGGATGGCTACACCTTC TRBV6-2/TRBV6-3 - TRBJ1-2 -
CASSYRVATGLITEAFF TGTGCCAGCTCATATCGGGTCGCAACAGGGCTGATCACTGAAGCTTTCTTT TRBV18 - TRBJ1-1 -
CASSPAPSGGGNTIYF TGCGCCAGCAGCCCCGCGCCATCGGGAGGTGGAAACACCATATATTTT TRBV5-1 - TRBJ1-3 -
CASSDFPIPGLFF TGTGCCAGCAGTGATTTTCCCATCCCGGGGCTGTTTTTT TRBV2 - TRBJ2-2 -